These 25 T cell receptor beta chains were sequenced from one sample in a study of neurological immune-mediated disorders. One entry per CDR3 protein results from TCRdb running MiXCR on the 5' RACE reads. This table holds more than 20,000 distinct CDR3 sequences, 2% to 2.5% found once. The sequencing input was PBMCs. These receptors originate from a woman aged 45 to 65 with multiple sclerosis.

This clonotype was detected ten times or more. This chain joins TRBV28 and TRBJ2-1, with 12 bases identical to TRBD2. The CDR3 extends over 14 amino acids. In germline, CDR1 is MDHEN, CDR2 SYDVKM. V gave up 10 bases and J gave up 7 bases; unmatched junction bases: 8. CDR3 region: CATILAGGRNEQFF. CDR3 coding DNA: TGTGCCACCATTCTAGCGGGAGGGCGGAATGAGCAGTTCTTC.

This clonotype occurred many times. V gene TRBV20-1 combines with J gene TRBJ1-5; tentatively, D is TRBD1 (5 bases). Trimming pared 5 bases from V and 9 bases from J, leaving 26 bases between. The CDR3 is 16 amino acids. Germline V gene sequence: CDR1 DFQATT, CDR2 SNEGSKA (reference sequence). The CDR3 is CSAYGLTGTEMSPQHF. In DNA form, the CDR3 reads TGCAGTGCTTATGGATTAACAGGCACCGAGATGTCGCCCCAGCATTTT.

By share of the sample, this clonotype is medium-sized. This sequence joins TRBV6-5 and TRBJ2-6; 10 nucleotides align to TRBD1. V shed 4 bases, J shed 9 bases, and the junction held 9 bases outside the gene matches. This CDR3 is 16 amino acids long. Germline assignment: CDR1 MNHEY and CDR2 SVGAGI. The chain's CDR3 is CASSSGQGETLNVLTF. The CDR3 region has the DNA TGTGCCAGCAGTTCTGGACAGGGGGAGACCCTCAACGTCCTGACTTTC.

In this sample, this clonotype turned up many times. CDR3 in DNA: TGTGCCAGCAGCTTGGTCACAGCAACTAATGAAAAACTGTTTTTT. Residues: CASSLVTATNEKLFF. The V gene is TRBV5-5, the J gene TRBJ1-4; D remains unclear. From germline, CDR1 is SGHKS and CDR2 YYEKEE (reference sequence). This CDR3 is 15 amino acids long. V lost 0 bases and J 0 bases, leaving 6 bases between the germline ends.

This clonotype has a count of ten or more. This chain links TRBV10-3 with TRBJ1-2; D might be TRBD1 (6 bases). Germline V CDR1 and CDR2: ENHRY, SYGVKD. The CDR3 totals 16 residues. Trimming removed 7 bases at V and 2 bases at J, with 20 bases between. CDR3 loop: CAITNPLGGANYGYTF. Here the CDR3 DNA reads TGTGCCATCACAAATCCCTTGGGGGGGGCAAACTATGGCTACACCTTC.

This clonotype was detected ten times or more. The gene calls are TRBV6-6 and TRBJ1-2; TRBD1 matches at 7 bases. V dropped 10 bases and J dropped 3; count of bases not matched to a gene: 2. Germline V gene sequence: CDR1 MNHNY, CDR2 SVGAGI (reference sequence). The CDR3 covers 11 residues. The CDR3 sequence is CATGQDYGYTF. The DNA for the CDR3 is TGTGCCACAGGACAGGACTATGGCTACACCTTC.

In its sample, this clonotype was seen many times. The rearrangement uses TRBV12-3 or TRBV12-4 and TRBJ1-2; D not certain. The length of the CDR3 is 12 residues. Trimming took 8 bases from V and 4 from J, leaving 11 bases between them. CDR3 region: CASAEIAYGYTF. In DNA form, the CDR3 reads TGTGCCAGCGCCGAAATTGCCTATGGCTACACCTTC.

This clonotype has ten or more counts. As DNA, the CDR3 is TGTGCCAGCAGTTCCGGGGGTGAGACCCAGTACTTC. It is translated as CASSSGGETQYF. V and J are TRBV12-3 or TRBV12-4 and TRBJ2-5, with D maybe TRBD2 (6 bases). This CDR3 spans 12 amino acids. V gave up 4 bases and J gave up 5 bases, with 8 bases separating them.

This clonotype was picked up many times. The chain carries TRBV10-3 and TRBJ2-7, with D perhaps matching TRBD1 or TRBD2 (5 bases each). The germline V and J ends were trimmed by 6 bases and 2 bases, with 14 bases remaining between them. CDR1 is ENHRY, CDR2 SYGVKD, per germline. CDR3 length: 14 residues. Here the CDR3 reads CAISSGTQTYEQYF. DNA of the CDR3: TGTGCCATCAGCTCCGGGACGCAGACCTACGAGCAGTACTTC.

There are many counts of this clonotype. The CDR3 region has the DNA TGTGCCACCAGCAGAGGGGAACTAGCGGGAGTCGTAAATGAGCAGTTCTTC. Translating it yields CATSRGELAGVVNEQFF. V and J are TRBV15 and TRBJ2-1, with 11 bases aligning to TRBD2. Germline values: CDR1 LNHNV, CDR2 YYDKDF (reference sequence). The CDR3 consists of 17 residues. The V segment lost 1 base and the J segment 7 bases; nucleotides outside the gene matches: 9.

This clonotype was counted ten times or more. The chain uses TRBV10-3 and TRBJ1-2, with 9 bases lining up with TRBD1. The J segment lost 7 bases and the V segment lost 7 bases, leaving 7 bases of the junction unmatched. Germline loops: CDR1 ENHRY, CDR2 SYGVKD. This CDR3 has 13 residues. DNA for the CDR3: TGTGCCATCACCGAGGGACAGGGTAGTGGCTACACCTTC. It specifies CAITEGQGSGYTF.

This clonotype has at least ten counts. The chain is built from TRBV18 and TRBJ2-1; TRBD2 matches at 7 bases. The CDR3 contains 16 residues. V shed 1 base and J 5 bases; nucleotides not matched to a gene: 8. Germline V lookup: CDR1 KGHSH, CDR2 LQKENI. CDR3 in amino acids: CASSPRRRESDNEQFF. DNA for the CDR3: TGTGCCAGCTCACCACGGAGGCGGGAGAGCGACAATGAGCAGTTCTTC.

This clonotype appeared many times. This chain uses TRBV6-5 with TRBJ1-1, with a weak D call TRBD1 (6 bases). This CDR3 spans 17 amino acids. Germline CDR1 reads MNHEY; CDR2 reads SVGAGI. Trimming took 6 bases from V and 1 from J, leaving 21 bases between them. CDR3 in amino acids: CASRSGQSLLSNTEAFF. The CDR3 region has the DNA TGTGCCAGCAGATCCGGACAGTCCCTACTTTCGAACACTGAAGCTTTCTTT.

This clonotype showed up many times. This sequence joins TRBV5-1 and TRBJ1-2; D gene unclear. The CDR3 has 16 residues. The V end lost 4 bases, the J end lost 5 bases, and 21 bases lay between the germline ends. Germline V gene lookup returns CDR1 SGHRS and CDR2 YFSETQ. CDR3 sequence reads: CASSEGQAYRAYGYTF. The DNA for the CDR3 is TGCGCCAGCAGCGAAGGCCAGGCCTACCGAGCTTATGGCTACACCTTC.

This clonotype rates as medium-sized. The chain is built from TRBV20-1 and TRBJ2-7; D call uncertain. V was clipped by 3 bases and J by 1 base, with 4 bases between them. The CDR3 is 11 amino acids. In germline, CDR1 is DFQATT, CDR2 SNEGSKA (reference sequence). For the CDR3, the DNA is TGCAGTGCTAGGAATTCCTACGAGCAGTACTTC. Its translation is CSARNSYEQYF.

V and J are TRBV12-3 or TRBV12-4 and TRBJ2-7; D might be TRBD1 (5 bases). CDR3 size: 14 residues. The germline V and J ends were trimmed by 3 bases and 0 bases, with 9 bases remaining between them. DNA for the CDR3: TGTGCCAGCAGTTTCCAGGGCCCCTCCTACGAGCAGTACTTC. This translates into CASSFQGPSYEQYF.

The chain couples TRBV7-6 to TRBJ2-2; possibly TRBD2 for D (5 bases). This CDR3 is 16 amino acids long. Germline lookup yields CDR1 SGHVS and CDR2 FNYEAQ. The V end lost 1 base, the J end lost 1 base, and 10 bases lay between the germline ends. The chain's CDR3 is CASSLGARGNTGELFF. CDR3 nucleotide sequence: TGTGCCAGCAGCTTAGGGGCCCGGGGGAACACCGGGGAGCTGTTTTTT.

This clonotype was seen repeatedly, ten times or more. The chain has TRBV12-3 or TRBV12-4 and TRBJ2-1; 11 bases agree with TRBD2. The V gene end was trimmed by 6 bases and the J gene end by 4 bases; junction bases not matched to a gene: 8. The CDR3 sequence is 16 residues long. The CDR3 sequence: CASSLGGLAAYNEQFF. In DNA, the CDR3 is TGTGCCAGCAGCCTAGGGGGACTAGCGGCTTACAATGAGCAGTTCTTC.

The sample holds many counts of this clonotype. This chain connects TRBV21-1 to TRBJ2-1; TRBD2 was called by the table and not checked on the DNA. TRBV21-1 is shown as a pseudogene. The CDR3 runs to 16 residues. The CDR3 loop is CASSKERGGRDNEQFF. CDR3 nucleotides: TGTGCCAGCAGCAAAGAACGGGGGGGCCGCGACAATGAGCAGTTCTTC.

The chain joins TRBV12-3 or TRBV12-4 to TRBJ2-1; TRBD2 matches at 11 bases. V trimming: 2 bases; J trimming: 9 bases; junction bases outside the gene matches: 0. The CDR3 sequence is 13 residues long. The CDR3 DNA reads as TGTGCCAGCAGTTTACTAGCGGGGGGTGAGCAGTTCTTC. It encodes CASSLLAGGEQFF.

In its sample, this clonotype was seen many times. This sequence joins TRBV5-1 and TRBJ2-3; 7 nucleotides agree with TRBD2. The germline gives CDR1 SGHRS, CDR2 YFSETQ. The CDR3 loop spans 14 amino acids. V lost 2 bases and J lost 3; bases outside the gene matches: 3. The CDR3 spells CASSFGLETDTQYF. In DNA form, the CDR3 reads TGCGCCAGCAGCTTTGGACTAGAAACAGATACGCAGTATTTT.

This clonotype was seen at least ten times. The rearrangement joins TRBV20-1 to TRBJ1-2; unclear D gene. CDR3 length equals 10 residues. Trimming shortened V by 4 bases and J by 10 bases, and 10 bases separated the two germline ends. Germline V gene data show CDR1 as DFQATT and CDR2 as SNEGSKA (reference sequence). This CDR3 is CSAIGRNYTF. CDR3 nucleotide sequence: TGCAGTGCTATAGGCAGGAACTACACCTTC.

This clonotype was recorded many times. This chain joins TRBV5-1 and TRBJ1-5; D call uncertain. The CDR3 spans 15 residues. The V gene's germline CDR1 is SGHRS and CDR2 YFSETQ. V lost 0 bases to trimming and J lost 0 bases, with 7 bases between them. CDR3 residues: CASSLDGTSNQPQHF. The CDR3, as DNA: TGCGCCAGCAGCTTGGACGGAACTAGCAATCAGCCCCAGCATTTT.

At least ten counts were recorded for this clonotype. CDR3 nucleotide sequence: TGCAGTGCTAGGGTAGCGGGGGGGACAGGGCAGTTCTTC. Protein sequence: CSARVAGGTGQFF. J is TRBJ2-1 and V is TRBV20-1, with 11 bases lining up with TRBD2. V lost 3 bases and J lost 12; bases outside the gene matches: 7. CDR1 DFQATT and CDR2 SNEGSKA come from the germline V gene (reference sequence). The CDR3 consists of 13 residues.

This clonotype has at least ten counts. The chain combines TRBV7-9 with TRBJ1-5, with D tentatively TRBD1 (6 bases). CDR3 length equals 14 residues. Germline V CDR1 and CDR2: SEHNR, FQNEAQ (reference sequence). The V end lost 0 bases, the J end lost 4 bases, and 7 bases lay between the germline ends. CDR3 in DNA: TGTGCCAGCAGCTTAGCAGGACAGAATCAGCCCCAGCATTTT. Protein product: CASSLAGQNQPQHF.